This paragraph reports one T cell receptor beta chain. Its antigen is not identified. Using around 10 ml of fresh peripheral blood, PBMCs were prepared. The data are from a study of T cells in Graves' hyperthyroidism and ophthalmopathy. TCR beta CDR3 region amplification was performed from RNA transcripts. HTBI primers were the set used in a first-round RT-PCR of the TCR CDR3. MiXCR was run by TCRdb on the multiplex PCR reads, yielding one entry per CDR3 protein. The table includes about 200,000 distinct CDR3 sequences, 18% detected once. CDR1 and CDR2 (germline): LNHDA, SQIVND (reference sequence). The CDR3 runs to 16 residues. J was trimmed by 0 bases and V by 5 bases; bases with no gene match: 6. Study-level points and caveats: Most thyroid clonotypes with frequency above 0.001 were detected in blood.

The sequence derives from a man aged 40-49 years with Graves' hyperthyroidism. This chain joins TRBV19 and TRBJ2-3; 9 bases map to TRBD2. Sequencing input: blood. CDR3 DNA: TGTGCCAGTAGTTTAACAGCGGGGGGAAGCACAGATACGCAGTATTTT. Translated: CASSLTAGGSTDTQYF.